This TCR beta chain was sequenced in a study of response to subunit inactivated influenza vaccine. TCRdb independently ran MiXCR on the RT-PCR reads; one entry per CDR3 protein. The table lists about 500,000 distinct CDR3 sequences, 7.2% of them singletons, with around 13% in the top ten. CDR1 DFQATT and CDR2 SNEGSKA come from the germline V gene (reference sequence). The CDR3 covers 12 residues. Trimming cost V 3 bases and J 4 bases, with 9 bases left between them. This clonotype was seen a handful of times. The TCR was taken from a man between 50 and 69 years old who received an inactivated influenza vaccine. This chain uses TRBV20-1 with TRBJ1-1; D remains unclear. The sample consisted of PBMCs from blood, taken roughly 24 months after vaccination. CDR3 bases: TGCAGTGCTAGTCCAGGTTCCACTGAAGCTTTCTTT. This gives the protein CSASPGSTEAFF.